This T cell receptor beta chain was recovered during a study of CD8 T cells in Susac syndrome. Background on the study: Among the Susac syndrome patients who underwent sequencing, more than 5 had clinically active disease, while eight or nine of them were in remission. At the time their blood was drawn, patients with Susac syndrome were either therapy-naive, on corticosteroids (with some of them also receiving intravenous immunoglobulin), or on intravenous immunoglobulin alone.

When the RNA was reverse transcribed, random hexamers were used with an input of roughly 0.45 to 1 ug. TCRdb processed the immunoSEQ multiplex PCR reads anew with MiXCR; each CDR3 protein has one entry. The table shows about 190,000 distinct CDR3 sequences, with more than 85% occurring only once. V shed 2 bases, J shed 1 base, and the junction held 8 bases outside the gene matches. Germline V gene lookup returns CDR1 GTSNPN and CDR2 SVGIG (reference sequence). The CDR3 length is 17 residues. This sequence joins TRBV30 and TRBJ2-3; 11 bases map to TRBD2. This TCR was sampled from a human donor with Susac syndrome. Material: CD8+ T cells from PBMCs. CDR3 in amino acids: CAWSKNSGGVGTDTQYF. DNA of the CDR3: TGTGCCTGGAGTAAAAATAGCGGGGGGGTCGGCACAGATACGCAGTATTTT.